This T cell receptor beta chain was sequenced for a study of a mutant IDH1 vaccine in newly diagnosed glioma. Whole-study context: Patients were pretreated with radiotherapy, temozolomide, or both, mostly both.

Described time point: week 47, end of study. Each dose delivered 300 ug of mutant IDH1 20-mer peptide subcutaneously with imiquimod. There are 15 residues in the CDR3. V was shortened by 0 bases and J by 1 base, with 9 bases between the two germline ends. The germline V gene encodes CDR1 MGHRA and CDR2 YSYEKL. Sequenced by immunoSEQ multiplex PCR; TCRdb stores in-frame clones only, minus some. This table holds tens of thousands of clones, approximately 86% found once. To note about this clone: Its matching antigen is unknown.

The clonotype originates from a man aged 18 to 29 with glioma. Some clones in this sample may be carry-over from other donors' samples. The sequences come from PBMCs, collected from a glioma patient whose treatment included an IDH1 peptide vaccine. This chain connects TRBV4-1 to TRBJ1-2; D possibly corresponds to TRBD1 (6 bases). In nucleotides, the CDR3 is TGCGCCAGCAGCCAAGACAGGGGATTTAACTATGGCTACACCTTC. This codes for CASSQDRGFNYGYTF.